The 20 T cell receptor beta chains presented below share a single source sample, sequenced in a study of CD8 T cells in ankylosing spondylitis. The study's findings and limits: What seemed typical of ankylosing spondylitis blood was a TCR beta motif built from roughly eight highly homologous variants.

These receptors have no identified antigens. Using its own MiXCR run on the 5' RACE reads, TCRdb lists one record per CDR3 protein. The repertoire holds 300,000 to 400,000 distinct CDR3 sequences, with 20% to 25% as singletons. Sequencing was performed on blood, either unsorted or a sorted T cell fraction (not recorded which). All receptors derive from a male donor with ankylosing spondylitis.

J is TRBJ1-4 and V is TRBV24-1; D is possibly TRBD1 (6 bases). This CDR3 spans 14 amino acids. V lost 9 bases and J 5 bases, leaving 15 bases between the germline ends. Germline CDR1 is KGHDR and CDR2 is SFDVKD. The DNA for the CDR3 is TGTGCCACCCTCGGGGGGCGGCTGAATGAAAAACTGTTTTTT. Translation: CATLGGRLNEKLFF.

This clonotype was counted between two and nine times. V is TRBV5-1 and J is TRBJ2-3, with D possibly TRBD1 on 6 matching bases. CDR3 size: 15 residues. The V end lost 5 bases, the J end lost 2 bases, and 15 bases lay between the germline ends. In germline, CDR1 is SGHRS, CDR2 YFSETQ. Here the CDR3 reads CASRALGAVTDTQYF. The CDR3 DNA sequence: TGCGCCAGCAGAGCCCTGGGGGCGGTCACAGATACGCAGTATTTT.

This clonotype has ten or more counts. The V gene is TRBV29-1, the J gene TRBJ2-7, with D perhaps matching TRBD1 (5 bases). V was shortened by 6 bases and J by 4 bases, with 13 bases between the two germline ends. The CDR3 contains 12 residues. Germline values: CDR1 SQVTM, CDR2 ANQGSEA. CDR3 DNA sequence: TGCAGCGTCCTGGGGCTGGAGTACGAGCAGTACTTC. Its protein product is CSVLGLEYEQYF.

The DNA for the CDR3 is TGTGCCAGCACCTGGGGGGACACTGAAGCTTTCTTT. Amino acid sequence: CASTWGDTEAFF. This chain links TRBV28 with TRBJ1-1; TRBD1 is a possible D gene (5 bases). V was shortened by 7 bases and J by 3 bases, with 9 bases between the two germline ends. The CDR3 runs 12 residues. Germline CDR1 MDHEN, CDR2 SYDVKM.

The J gene is TRBJ1-6, the V gene TRBV7-3; no clear D gene. Trimming removed 1 base at V and 7 bases at J, with 8 bases between. CDR3 size: 14 residues. Germline CDR1 and CDR2: SGHTA and FQGTGA. The CDR3 DNA reads TGTGCCAGCAGCTTAAAAGGCGGAAATTCACCCCTCCACTTT. Its protein is CASSLKGGNSPLHF.

The chain employs TRBV5-1 and TRBJ2-7; maybe TRBD2 (5 bases). Germline-derived CDR1 and CDR2 are SGHRS and YFSETQ. The CDR3 length is 15 residues. Trimming took off 7 bases at V and 3 bases at J, with 20 bases between the two ends. The CDR3 DNA reads as TGCGCCAGCCAAACGATAACCGGGAAGAACTACGAGCAGTACTTC. It yields the protein CASQTITGKNYEQYF.

There are a few counts of this clonotype. The chain uses TRBV29-1 and TRBJ2-2; no firm D call. Per germline, CDR1 SQVTM and CDR2 ANQGSEA. The CDR3 consists of 13 residues. Between the trimmed V and J ends, which lost 4 bases and 1 base, there was a span of 7 bases. CDR3 loop: CSVGVVNTGELFF. The CDR3 DNA follows: TGCAGCGTTGGGGTAGTGAACACCGGGGAGCTGTTTTTT.

This clonotype came up a few times. This sequence joins TRBV29-1 and TRBJ1-1, with D unresolved. There are 11 residues in the CDR3. Germline loops: CDR1 SQVTM, CDR2 ANQGSEA. V was pared by 7 bases and J by 5 bases, with 11 bases between. CDR3 DNA sequence: TGCAGCGCCCTTTTGGTGACTGAAGCTTTCTTT. This sequence encodes CSALLVTEAFF.

The count of this clonotype is one. V usage is TRBV7-9 and J usage is TRBJ2-5; tentative D call: TRBD2 (5 bases). Trimming took 11 bases from V and 5 from J, leaving 12 bases between them. The CDR3 totals 11 residues. The germline gives CDR1 SEHNR, CDR2 FQNEAQ (reference sequence). CDR3 bases: TGTGCCCTTGCGGGCTTGGAGACCCAGTACTTC. This translates into CALAGLETQYF.

The sample holds a few counts of this clonotype. The chain employs TRBV11-2 and TRBJ2-5; TRBD2 matches at 10 bases. Germline V gene data show CDR1 as SGHAT and CDR2 as FQNNGV. The CDR3 runs 16 residues. Unmatched junction bases numbered 7, after V lost 5 bases and J lost 1 base. CDR3 DNA: TGTGCCAGCAGCCCGCCTCTAGCGGGGGCCCAAGAGACCCAGTACTTC. It yields the protein CASSPPLAGAQETQYF.

In this sample, this clonotype turned up a few times. The chain is built from TRBV12-3 or TRBV12-4 and TRBJ2-2; possibly TRBD1 for D (6 bases). The CDR3 covers 15 residues. V lost 7 bases and J lost 4, with 16 bases in between. The CDR3 region is CASTIDRPPTGELFF. The CDR3 nucleotides read TGTGCCAGCACCATAGACAGGCCGCCCACCGGGGAGCTGTTTTTT.

The gene calls are TRBV25-1 and TRBJ2-5; 12 bases align to TRBD1. The CDR3 length is 16 residues. Looked up from germline, CDR1 is MGHDK and CDR2 is SYGVNS. V lost 4 bases to trimming and J lost 4 bases; unmatched junction nucleotides: 7. CDR3 nucleotides: TGTGCCAGCAGTGTACCGGGACAGGGGGCGAGAGAGACCCAGTACTTC. Its translation: CASSVPGQGARETQYF.

This clonotype was detected only a few times. The chain joins TRBV4-1 to TRBJ1-3; no firm D call. V gave up 4 bases and J gave up 2 bases, with 18 bases separating them. CDR3 size: 17 residues. Germline V lookup: CDR1 MGHRA, CDR2 YSYEKL. CDR3 DNA sequence: TGCGCCAGCAGCCTGCACGGAGGGATGAGCGCTGGAAACACCATATATTTT. It codes for CASSLHGGMSAGNTIYF.

The chain uses TRBV28 and TRBJ1-2; the match to TRBD1 covers 7 bases. There are 13 residues in the CDR3. Germline CDR1 is MDHEN and CDR2 is SYDVKM. The V gene end was trimmed by 4 bases and the J gene end by 5 bases; junction bases not matched to a gene: 4. CDR3: CASSSQQGYGYTF. The DNA of the CDR3 is TGTGCCAGCAGTTCGCAACAGGGGTATGGCTACACCTTC.

V usage is TRBV7-9 and J usage is TRBJ1-1; 7 positions match TRBD1. Germline CDR1 reads SEHNR; CDR2 reads FQNEAQ (reference sequence). V dropped 2 bases and J dropped 2; count of bases not matched to a gene: 5. The CDR3 is 15 residues long. This CDR3 reads CASSLTGASNTEAFF. The CDR3 nucleotides read TGTGCCAGCAGCTTAACAGGGGCCAGTAACACTGAAGCTTTCTTT.

The rearrangement joins TRBV12-3 or TRBV12-4 to TRBJ2-3, with 9 bases matching TRBD2. The CDR3 has 15 amino acids. The V and J ends lost 4 bases and 8 bases, in that order; junction bases with no gene match: 10. The CDR3 sequence: CASSSPSGTPGTQYF. The DNA of the CDR3 is TGTGCCAGCAGTTCTCCTAGCGGGACCCCCGGTACGCAGTATTTT.

The rearrangement links TRBV27 to TRBJ2-2; 8 nucleotides align to TRBD1. Germline V gene sequence: CDR1 MNHEY, CDR2 SMNVEV (reference sequence). V trimming: 5 bases; J trimming: 5 bases; junction bases outside the gene matches: 7. The CDR3 runs to 15 residues. CDR3 in DNA: TGTGCCAGCAGTCCAGGGGGCTTTCGGACCGGGGAGCTGTTTTTT. Residues: CASSPGGFRTGELFF.

CDR3 sequence: CATSSQGIQETQYF. The CDR3 DNA reads TGTGCCACCAGCAGCCAAGGAATTCAAGAGACCCAGTACTTC. The V and J genes are TRBV15 and TRBJ2-5, with D hard to call. CDR1 LNHNV and CDR2 YYDKDF come from the germline V gene (reference sequence). Deletions cut 3 bases from V and 2 bases from J, with 10 bases between. There are 14 residues in the CDR3. The whole variable domain, remainder taken from reference TRBV15 and TRBJ2-5, is DAMVIQNPRYQVTQFGKPVTLSCSQTLNHNVMYWYQQKSSQAPKLLFHYYDKDFNNEADTPDNFQSRRPNTSFCFLDIRSPGLGDTAMYLCATSSQGIQETQYFGPGTRLLVL.

This clonotype was seen more than once but under ten times. The chain has TRBV19 and TRBJ2-2; D unclear. This CDR3 is 16 amino acids long. V lost 7 bases, J lost 6 bases, and 21 bases lay in between. CDR1 LNHDA and CDR2 SQIVND come from the germline V gene (reference sequence). CDR3 sequence (DNA): TGTGCCAGTACCGAGAATGGCCTAGGTCATCCCGGGGAGCTGTTTTTT. It yields the protein CASTENGLGHPGELFF.

The J gene is TRBJ2-6, the V gene TRBV6-6; no clear D gene. The V and J ends lost 10 bases and 1 base respectively, with 8 bases between them. The CDR3 spans 13 residues. The germline CDR1 and CDR2 sequences are MNHNY and SVGAGI (reference sequence). CDR3 sequence (DNA): TGTGCCACGTTGACATCTGGGGCCAACGTCCTGACTTTC. This sequence encodes CATLTSGANVLTF.